A single T cell receptor (beta chain) is shown here with its context. The CDR3 spans 14 residues. Germline CDR1 reads SGHAT; CDR2 reads FQNNGV. The V and J ends lost 3 bases and 6 bases respectively, with 9 bases between them. Profiled with immunoSEQ multiplex PCR; TCRdb holds only in-frame clones, not every one. The sample holds about 150,000 clones, approximately 96% seen once. These data originate in a study of control samples from healthy donors and cancer patients. The sequence came from a middle-aged man in good health. This chain connects TRBV11-2 to TRBJ1-6, with TRBD1 as a possible D gene (5 bases). Sequencing was done on a sample of blood. CDR3 loop: CASSLTDFNSPLHF. CDR3 nucleotides: TGTGCCAGCAGCTTGACAGATTTTAATTCACCCCTCCACTTT.